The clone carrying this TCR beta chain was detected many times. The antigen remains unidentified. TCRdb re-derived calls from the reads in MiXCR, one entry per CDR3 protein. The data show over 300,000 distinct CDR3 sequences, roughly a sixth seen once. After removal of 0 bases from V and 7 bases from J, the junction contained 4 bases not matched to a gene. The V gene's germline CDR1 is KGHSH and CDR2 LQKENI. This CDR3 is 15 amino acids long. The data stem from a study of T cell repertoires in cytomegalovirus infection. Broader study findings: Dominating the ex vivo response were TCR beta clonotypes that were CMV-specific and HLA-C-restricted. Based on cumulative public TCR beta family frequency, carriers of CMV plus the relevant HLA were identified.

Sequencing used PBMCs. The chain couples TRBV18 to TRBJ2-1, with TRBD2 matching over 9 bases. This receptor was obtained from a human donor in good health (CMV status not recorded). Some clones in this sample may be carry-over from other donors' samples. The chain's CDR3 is CASSPPGLALNEQFF. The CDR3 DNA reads TGTGCCAGCTCACCACCGGGACTAGCCCTTAATGAGCAGTTCTTC. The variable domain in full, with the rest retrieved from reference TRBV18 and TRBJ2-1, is NAGVMQNPRHLVRRRGQEARLRCSPMKGHSHVYWYRQLPEEGLKFMVYLQKENIIDESGMPKERFSAEFPKEGPSILRIQQVVRGDSAAYFCASSPPGLALNEQFFGPGTRLTVL.